The T cell receptor beta chain under discussion was sequenced for a study of post-analysis software for immune sequencing data. TCR beta cDNA libraries had unique molecular identifiers. T cells numbering about 0.85 to 10 million gave rise to about 540,000 cDNA molecules. TCRdb re-called the PCR reads through MiXCR, storing one row per CDR3 protein. Of hundreds of thousands of distinct CDR3 sequences listed, just under 30% are singletons. Findings of the study overall: Those with multiple sclerosis, the patient group, showed significantly lower normalized Chao1 diversity than controls. Controls had lower frequencies than patients of 4 or 5 TRBV segments, which included TRBV5-6, TRBV5-1 and TRBV20-1. Samples sharing a preparation batch grouped tightly together when assessed by F measure.

The CDR3 sequence is 14 residues long. CDR1 LGHDT and CDR2 YNNKEL come from the germline V gene (reference sequence). V was pared by 4 bases and J by 3 bases, with 12 bases between. This clonotype was seen more than once but under ten times. Its antigen is unidentified. Material: blood. The receptor was derived from a girl aged 10 to 17 with multiple sclerosis. This sequence joins TRBV3-1 and TRBJ1-2; TRBD1 might be the D (5 bases). In DNA, the CDR3 is TGTGCCAGCAGCCCTGGGGCAGGTGACTATGGCTACACCTTC. Amino acid sequence: CASSPGAGDYGYTF.